The T cell receptor beta chain described here comes from a study of chemoradiotherapy in HPV16-positive cancers. The study, taken as a whole, reports: In HPV16-positive patients, HPV-responsive T-cell expansion tracked better recurrence-free survival. Non-HPV-specific T cells did not expand in tumors during treatment, whereas candidate HPV-specific clones and E7-related motifs did.

The CDR3 totals 12 residues. Trimming removed 0 bases at V and 1 base at J, with 1 base between. Looked up from germline, CDR1 is SGHAT and CDR2 is FQNNGV. The protocol was immunoSEQ multiplex PCR, while the TCRdb copy is restricted to in-frame clones and leaves out a portion. This table has approximately 32,000 clones, around 80% appearing once. About this clone itself: What it recognizes is unknown.

V is TRBV11-2 and J is TRBJ2-7; no clear D gene. The source material was blood, sampled from a patient who underwent chemoradiotherapy. The sequence derives from a human donor with HPV-associated anogenital cancer. The DNA for the CDR3 is TGTGCCAGCAGCTTAGAGTCCTACGAGCAGTACTTC. Translating it yields CASSLESYEQYF.